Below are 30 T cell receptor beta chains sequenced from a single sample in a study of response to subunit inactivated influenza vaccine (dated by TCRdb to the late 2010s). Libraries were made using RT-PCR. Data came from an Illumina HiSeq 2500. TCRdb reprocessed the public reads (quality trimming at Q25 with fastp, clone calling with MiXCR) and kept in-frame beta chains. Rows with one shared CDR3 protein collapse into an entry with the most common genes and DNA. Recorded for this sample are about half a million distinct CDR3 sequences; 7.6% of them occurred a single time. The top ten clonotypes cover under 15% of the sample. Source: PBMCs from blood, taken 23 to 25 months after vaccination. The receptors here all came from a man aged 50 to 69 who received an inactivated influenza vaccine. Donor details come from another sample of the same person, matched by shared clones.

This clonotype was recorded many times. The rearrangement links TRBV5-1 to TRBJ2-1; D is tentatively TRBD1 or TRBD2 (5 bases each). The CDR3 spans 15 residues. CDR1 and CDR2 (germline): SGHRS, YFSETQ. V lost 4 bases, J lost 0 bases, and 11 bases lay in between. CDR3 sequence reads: CASSTWGSSYNEQFF. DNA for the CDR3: TGCGCCAGCAGCACCTGGGGGAGCTCCTACAATGAGCAGTTCTTC.

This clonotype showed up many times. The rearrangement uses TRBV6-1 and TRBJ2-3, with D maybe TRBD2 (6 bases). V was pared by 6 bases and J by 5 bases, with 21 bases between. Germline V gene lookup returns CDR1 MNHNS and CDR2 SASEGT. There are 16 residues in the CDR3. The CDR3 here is CASSLSLALNVDTQYF. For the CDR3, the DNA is TGTGCCAGCAGCTTGTCACTAGCCCTAAATGTAGATACGCAGTATTTT.

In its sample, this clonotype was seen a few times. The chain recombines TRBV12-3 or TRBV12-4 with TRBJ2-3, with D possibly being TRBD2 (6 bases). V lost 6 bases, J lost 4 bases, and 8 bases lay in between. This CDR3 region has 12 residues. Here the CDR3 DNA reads TGTGCCAGCAGGCCGGGGGCAGATACGCAGTATTTT. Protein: CASRPGADTQYF.

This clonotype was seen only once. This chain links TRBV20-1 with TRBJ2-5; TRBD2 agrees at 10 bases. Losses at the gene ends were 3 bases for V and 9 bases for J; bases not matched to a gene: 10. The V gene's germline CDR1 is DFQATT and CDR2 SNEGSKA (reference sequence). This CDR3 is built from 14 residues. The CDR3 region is CSASPSGGHWSQYF. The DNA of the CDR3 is TGCAGTGCTAGCCCTAGCGGGGGTCATTGGTCCCAGTACTTC.

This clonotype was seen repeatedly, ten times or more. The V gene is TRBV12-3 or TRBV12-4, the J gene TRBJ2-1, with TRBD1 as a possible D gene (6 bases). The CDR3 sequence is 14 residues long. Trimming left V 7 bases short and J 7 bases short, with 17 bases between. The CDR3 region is CASKDSGHPNEQFF. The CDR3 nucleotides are TGTGCCAGCAAAGACTCGGGACACCCGAATGAGCAGTTCTTC.

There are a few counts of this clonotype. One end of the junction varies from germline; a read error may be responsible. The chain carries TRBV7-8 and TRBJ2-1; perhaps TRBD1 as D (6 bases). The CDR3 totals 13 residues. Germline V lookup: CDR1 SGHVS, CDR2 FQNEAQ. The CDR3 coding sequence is TGTGCCAGCAGCTTGGGTAGGGGGTCTCTCGCCCTCTTC. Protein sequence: CASSLGRGSLALF.

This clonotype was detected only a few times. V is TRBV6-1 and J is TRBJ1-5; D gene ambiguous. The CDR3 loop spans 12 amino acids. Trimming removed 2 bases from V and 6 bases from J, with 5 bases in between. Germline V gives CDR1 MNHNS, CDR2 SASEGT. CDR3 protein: CASSENIQPQHF. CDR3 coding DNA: TGTGCCAGCAGTGAAAATATTCAGCCCCAGCATTTT.

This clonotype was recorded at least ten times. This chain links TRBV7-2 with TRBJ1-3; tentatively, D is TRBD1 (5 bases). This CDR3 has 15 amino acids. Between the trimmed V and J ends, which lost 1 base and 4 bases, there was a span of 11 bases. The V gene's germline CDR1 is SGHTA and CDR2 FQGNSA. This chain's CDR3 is CASSLETGAGNTIYF. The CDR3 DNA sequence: TGTGCCAGCAGCTTAGAAACCGGGGCCGGAAACACCATATATTTT.

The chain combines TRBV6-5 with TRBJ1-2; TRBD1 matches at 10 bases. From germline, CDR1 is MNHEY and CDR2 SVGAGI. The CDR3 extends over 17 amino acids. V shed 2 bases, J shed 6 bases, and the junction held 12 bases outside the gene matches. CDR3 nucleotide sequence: TGTGCCAGCAGTTACACTTTTTCAAGGGACAGGGGTAATGGCTACACCTTC. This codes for CASSYTFSRDRGNGYTF.

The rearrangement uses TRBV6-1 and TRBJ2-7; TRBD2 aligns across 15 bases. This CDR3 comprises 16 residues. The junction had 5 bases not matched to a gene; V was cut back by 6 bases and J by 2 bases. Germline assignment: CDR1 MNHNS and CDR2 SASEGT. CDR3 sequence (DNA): TGTGCCAGCAGACCCGGACTAGCGGGGGGGCCCTACGAGCAGTACTTC. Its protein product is CASRPGLAGGPYEQYF.

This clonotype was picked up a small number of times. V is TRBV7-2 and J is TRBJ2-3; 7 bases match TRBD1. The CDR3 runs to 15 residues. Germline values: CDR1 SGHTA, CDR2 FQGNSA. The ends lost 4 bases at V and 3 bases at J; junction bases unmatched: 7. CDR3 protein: CASSSGQVETDTQYF. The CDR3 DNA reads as TGTGCCAGCAGCTCAGGACAGGTGGAAACAGATACGCAGTATTTT.

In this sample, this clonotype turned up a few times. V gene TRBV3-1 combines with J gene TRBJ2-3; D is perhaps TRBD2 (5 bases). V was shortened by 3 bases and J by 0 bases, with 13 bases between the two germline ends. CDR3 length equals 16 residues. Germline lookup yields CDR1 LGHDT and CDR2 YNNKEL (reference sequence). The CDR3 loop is CASSQPGRLSTDTQYF. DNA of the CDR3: TGTGCCAGCAGCCAGCCGGGGAGACTTAGCACAGATACGCAGTATTTT.

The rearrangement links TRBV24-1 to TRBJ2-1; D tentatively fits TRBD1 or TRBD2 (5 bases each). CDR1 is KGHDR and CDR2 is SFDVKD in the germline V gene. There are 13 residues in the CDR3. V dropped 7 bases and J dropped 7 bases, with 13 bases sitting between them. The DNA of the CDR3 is TGTGCCACCAGCCGTGGGGGAGAAAATGAGCAGTTCTTC. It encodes CATSRGGENEQFF.

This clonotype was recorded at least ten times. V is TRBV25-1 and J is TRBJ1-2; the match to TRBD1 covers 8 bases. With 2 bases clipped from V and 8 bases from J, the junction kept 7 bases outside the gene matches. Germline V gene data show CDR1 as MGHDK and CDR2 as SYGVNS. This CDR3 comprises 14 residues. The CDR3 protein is CASSEGQGAWGYTF. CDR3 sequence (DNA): TGTGCCAGCAGTGAAGGACAGGGCGCATGGGGCTACACCTTC.

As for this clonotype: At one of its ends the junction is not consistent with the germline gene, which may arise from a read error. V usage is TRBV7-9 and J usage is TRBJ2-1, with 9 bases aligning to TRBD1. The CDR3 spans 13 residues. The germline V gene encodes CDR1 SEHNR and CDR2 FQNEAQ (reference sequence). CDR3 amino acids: CASSLTGGNGQFF. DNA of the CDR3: TGTGCCAGCAGCTTGACAGGGGGGAATGGGCAGTTCTTC.

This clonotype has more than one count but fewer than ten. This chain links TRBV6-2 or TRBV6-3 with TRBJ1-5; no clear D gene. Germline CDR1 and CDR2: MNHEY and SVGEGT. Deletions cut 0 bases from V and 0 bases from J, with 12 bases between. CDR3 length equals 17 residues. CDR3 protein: CASSYSSGSGSNQPQHF. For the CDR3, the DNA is TGTGCCAGCAGTTACTCGTCAGGCTCGGGTAGCAATCAGCCCCAGCATTTT.

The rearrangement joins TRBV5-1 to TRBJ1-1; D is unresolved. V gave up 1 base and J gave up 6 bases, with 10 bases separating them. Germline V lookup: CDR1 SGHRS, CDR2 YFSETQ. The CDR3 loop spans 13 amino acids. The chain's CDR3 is CASSLQGGPEAFF. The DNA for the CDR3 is TGCGCCAGCAGCTTGCAAGGAGGTCCTGAAGCTTTCTTT.

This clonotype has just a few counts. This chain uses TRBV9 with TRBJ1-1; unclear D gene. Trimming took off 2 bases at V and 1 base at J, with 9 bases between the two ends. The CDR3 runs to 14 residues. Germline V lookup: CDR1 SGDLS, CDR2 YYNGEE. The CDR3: CASSVRDSNTEAFF. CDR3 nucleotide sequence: TGTGCCAGCAGCGTCCGAGACTCGAACACTGAAGCTTTCTTT.

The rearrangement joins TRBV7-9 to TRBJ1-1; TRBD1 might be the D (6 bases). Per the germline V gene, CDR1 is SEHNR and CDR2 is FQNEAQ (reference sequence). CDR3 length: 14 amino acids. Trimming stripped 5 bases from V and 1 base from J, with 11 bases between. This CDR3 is CASSITGPNTEAFF. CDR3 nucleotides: TGTGCCAGCAGCATTACAGGGCCGAACACTGAAGCTTTCTTT.

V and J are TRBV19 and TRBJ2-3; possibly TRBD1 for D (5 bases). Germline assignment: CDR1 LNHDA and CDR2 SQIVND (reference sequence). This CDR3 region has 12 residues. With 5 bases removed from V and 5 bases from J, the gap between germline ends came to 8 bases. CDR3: CASSAQGDTQYF. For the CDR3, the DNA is TGTGCCAGTAGTGCGCAGGGAGATACGCAGTATTTT.

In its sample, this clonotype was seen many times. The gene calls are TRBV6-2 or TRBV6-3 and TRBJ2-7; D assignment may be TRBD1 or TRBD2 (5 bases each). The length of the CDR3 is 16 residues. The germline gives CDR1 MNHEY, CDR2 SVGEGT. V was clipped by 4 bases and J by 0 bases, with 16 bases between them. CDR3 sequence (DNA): TGTGCCAGCAGTTGGGACCAAAGTACCTTCTCCTACGAGCAGTACTTC. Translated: CASSWDQSTFSYEQYF.

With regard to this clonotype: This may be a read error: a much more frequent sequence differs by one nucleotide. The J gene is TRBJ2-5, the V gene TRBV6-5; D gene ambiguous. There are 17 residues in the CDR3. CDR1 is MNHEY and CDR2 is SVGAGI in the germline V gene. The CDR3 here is CARSYSRKLSVRETQYF. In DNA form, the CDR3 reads TGTGCCAGAAGTTACTCGAGGAAGTTGAGCGTAAGAGAGACCCAGTACTTC.

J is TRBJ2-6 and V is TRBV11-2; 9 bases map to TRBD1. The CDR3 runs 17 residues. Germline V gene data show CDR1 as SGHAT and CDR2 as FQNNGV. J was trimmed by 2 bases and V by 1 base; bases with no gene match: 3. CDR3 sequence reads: CASSLAQGATGANVLTF. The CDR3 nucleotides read TGTGCCAGCAGCTTAGCACAGGGGGCAACTGGGGCCAACGTCCTGACTTTC. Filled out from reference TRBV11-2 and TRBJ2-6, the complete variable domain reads EAGVAQSPRYKIIEKRQSVAFWCNPISGHATLYWYQQILGQGPKLLIQFQNNGVVDDSQLPKDRFSAERLKGVDSTLKIQPAKLEDSAVYLCASSLAQGATGANVLTFGAGSRLTVL.

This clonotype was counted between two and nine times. The CDR3 DNA follows: TGTGCCAGCAGCCGCGGGACGCAGAATTCACCCCTCCACTTT. This gives the protein CASSRGTQNSPLHF. The chain carries TRBV7-2 and TRBJ1-6, with a possible D match to TRBD1 (5 bases). CDR3 length: 14 amino acids. CDR1 and CDR2 (germline): SGHTA, FQGNSA. The V end was cut by 5 bases, the J end by 7 bases, with 12 bases between.

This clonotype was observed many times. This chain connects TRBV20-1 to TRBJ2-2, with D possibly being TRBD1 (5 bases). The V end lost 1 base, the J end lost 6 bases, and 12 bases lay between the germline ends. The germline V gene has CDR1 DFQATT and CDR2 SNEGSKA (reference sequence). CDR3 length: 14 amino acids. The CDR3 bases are TGCAGTGCTAGAGGGGGCGTTGTTGCCGGGGAGCTGTTTTTT. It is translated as CSARGGVVAGELFF.

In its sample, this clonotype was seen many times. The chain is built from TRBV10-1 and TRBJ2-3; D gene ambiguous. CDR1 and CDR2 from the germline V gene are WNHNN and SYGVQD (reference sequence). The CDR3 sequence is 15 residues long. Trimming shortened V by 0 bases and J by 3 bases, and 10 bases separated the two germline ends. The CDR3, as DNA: TGCGCCAGCAGTGAGTCGGCCGGTCAAACAGATACGCAGTATTTT. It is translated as CASSESAGQTDTQYF.

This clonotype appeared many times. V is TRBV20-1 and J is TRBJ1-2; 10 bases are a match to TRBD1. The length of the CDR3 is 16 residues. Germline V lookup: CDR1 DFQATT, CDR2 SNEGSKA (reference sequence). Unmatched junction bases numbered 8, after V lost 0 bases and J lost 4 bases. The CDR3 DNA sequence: TGCAGTGCTAGAGATCGGGACAGGGGTGCCGGCTATGGCTACACCTTC. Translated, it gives CSARDRDRGAGYGYTF.

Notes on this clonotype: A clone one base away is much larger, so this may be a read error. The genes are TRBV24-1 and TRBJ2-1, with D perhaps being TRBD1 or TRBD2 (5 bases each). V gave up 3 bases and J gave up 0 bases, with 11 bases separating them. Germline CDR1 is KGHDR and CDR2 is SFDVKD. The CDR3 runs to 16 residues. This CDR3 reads CATSDTGLSSYNEQFF. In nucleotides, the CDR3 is TGTGCCACCAGTGATACGGGGCTGAGCTCCTACAATGAGCAGTTCTTC.

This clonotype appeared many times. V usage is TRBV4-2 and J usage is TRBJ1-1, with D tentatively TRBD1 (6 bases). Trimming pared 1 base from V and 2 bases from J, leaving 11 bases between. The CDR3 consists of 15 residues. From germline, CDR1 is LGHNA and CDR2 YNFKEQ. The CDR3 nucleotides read TGTGCCAGCAGCCAAGTCCAGGGGAGAAACACTGAAGCTTTCTTT. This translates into CASSQVQGRNTEAFF.

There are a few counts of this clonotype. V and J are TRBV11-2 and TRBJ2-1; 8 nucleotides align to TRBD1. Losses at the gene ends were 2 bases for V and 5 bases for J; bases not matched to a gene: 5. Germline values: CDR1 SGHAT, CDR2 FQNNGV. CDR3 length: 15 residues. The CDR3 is CASSLRPGGHNEQFF. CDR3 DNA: TGTGCCAGCAGCTTACGGCCAGGGGGCCACAATGAGCAGTTCTTC.